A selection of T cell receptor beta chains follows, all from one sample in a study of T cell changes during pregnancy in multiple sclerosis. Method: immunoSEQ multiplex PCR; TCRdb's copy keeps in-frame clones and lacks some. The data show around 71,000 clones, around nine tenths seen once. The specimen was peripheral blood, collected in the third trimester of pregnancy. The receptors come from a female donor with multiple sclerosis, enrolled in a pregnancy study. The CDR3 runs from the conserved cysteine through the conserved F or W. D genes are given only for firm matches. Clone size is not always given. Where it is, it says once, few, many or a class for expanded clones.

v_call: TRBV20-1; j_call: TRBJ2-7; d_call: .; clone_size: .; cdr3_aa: CSARLDYEQYF; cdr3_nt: TGCAGTGCTAGACTAGACTACGAGCAGTACTTC
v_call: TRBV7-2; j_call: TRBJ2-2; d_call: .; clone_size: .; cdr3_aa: CASTISFGNTGELFF; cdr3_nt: TGTGCCAGCACCATTAGCTTCGGTAACACCGGGGAGCTGTTTTTT
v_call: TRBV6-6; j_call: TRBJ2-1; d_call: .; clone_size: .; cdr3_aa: CASSPSFTAAINEQFF; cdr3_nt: TGTGCCAGCAGTCCGAGTTTTACCGCGGCGATCAATGAGCAGTTCTTC
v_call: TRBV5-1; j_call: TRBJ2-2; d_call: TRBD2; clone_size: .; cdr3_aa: CASEKGLLNTGELFF; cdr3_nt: TGCGCCAGCGAGAAGGGACTACTAAACACCGGGGAGCTGTTTTTT
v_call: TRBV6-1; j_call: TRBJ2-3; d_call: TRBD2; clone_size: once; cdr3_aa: CASSAPLAGVSDTQYF; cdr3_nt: TGTGCCAGCAGTGCCCCACTAGCGGGAGTTTCAGATACGCAGTATTTT
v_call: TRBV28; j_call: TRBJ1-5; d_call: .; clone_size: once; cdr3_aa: CASSSRVSGNQPQHF; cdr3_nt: TGTGCCAGCAGTTCCAGGGTTTCGGGCAATCAGCCCCAGCATTTT
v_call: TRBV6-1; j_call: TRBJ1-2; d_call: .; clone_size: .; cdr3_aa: CAITSTPYGYTF; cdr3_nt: TGTGCTATCACTTCGACACCCTATGGCTACACCTTC
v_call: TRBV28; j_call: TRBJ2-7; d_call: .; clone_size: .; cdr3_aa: CASSLGRTYEQYF; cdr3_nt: TGTGCCAGCAGTTTAGGCAGGACCTACGAGCAGTACTTC
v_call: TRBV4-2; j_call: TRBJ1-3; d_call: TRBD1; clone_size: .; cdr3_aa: CASSQGPNLQGPGNTIYF; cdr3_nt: TGTGCCAGCAGCCAAGGACCAAACCTACAGGGGCCTGGAAACACCATATATTTT
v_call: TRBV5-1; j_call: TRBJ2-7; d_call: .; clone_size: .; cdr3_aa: CASSLGAEIHEQYF; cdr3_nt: TGCGCCAGCAGCTTGGGGGCCGAGATCCACGAGCAGTACTTC
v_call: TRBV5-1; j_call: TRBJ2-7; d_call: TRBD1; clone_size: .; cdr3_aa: CASSVTGTGRLEYNGEQYF; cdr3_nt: TGCGCCAGCAGCGTAACTGGGACAGGCCGATTGGAGTATAATGGCGAGCAGTACTTC
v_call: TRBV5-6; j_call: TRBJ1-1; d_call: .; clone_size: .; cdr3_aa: CASSPGGVSTEAFF; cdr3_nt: TGTGCCAGCAGCCCCGGGGGGGTTAGCACTGAAGCTTTCTTT
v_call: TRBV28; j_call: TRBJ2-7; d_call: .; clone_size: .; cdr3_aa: CASSLGGYEQYF; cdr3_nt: TGTGCCAGCAGTTTAGGAGGCTACGAGCAGTACTTC
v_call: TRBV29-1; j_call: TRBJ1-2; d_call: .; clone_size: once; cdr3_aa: CSVPNGGYGYTF; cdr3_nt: TGCAGCGTCCCTAACGGAGGCTATGGCTACACCTTC
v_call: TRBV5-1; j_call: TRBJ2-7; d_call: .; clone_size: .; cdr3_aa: CASSLAPSYEQYF; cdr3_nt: TGCGCCAGCAGCTTGGCTCCGTCGTACGAGCAGTACTTC
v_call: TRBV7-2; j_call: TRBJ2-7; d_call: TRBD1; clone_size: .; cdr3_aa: CATLSGQGSYEQYF; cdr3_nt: TGTGCCACCCTATCGGGACAGGGCTCCTACGAGCAGTACTTC
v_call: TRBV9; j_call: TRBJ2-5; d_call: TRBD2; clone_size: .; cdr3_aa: CASSWGGEETQYF; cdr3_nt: TGTGCCAGCAGTTGGGGGGGTGAAGAGACCCAGTACTTC
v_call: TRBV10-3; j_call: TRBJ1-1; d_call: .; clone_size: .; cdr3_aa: CAISEKIGANTEAFF; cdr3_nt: TGTGCCATCAGTGAGAAGATAGGGGCTAACACTGAAGCTTTCTTT
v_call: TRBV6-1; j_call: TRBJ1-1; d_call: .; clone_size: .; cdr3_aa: CASSDSGVYNTEAFF; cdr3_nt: TGTGCCAGCAGTGATTCGGGGGTATACAACACTGAAGCTTTCTTT
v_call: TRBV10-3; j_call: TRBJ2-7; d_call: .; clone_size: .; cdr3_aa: CAISEGMGRPAVGTLYIGQYF; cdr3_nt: TGTGCCATCAGTGAAGGAATGGGGCGACCAGCCGTTGGCACGTTATACATAGGGCAGTACTTC
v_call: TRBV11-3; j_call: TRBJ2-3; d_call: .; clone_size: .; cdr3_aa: CASSLERADTQYF; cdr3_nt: TGTGCCAGCAGCTTAGAGCGGGCGGATACGCAGTATTTT
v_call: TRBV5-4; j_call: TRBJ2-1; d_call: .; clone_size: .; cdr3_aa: CASSPSRSYNEQFF; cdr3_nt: TGTGCCAGCAGTCCTAGCAGGAGTTACAATGAGCAGTTCTTC
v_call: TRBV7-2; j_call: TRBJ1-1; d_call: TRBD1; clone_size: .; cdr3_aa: CASSVAGGMSNTEAFF; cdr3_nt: TGTGCCAGCAGCGTTGCAGGGGGCATGAGCAACACTGAAGCTTTCTTT
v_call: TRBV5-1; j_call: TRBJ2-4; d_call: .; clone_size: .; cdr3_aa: CASSSGWGGANIQYF; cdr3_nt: TGCGCCAGCAGCTCCGGATGGGGGGGGGCTAACATTCAGTACTTC
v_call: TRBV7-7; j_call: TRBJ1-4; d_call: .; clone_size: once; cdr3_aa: CASSSAFGEKLFF; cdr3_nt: TGTGCCAGCAGCTCAGCCTTCGGGGAAAAACTGTTTTTT
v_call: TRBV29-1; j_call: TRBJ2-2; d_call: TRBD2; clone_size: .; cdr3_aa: CSVRVAGATGELFF; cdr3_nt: TGCAGCGTTCGAGTAGCGGGAGCCACCGGGGAGCTGTTTTTT
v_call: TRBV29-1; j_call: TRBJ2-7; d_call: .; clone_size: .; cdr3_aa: CSVEATAPGEQYF; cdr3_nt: TGCAGCGTTGAGGCCACAGCACCCGGCGAGCAGTACTTC
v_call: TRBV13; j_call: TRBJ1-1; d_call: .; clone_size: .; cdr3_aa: CASSLRGAANTEAFF; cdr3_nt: TGTGCCAGCAGTTTACGGGGGGCGGCGAACACTGAAGCTTTCTTT
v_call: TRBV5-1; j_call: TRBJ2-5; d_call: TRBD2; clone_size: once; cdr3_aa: CASRVAGGMFETQYF; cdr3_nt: TGCGCCAGCAGAGTAGCGGGAGGGATGTTTGAGACCCAGTACTTC
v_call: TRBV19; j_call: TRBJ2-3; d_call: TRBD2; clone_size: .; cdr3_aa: CASSIGLAASTDTQYF; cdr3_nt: TGTGCCAGTAGTATAGGCCTAGCGGCTAGCACAGATACGCAGTATTTT
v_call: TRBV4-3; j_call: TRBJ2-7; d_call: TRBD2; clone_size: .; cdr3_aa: CASSQSLPGLAGGLGFSYEQYF; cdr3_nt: TGCGCCAGCAGCCAATCGTTGCCGGGACTAGCGGGGGGGCTAGGTTTCTCCTACGAGCAGTACTTC
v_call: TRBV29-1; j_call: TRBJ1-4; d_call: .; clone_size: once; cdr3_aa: CSVAKTGSLNEKLFF; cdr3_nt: TGCAGCGTTGCAAAAACCGGGAGCCTTAATGAAAAACTGTTTTTT
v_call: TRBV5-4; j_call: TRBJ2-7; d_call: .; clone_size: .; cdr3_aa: CASSGGPIVNEQYF; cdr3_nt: TGTGCCAGCAGCGGGGGCCCCATTGTGAACGAGCAGTACTTC
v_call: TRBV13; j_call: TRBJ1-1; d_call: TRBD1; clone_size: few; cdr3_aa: CASSLTGENTEAFF; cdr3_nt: TGTGCCAGCAGCTTGACAGGGGAGAACACTGAAGCTTTCTTT
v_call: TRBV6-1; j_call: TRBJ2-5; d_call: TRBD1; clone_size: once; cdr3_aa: CASSSGQGGETQYF; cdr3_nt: TGTGCCAGCAGTTCCGGACAGGGGGGAGAGACCCAGTACTTC
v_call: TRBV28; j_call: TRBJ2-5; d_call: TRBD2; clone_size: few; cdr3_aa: CASSSLLGLGAETQYF; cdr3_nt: TGTGCCAGCAGTTCCCTCCTTGGACTAGGAGCAGAGACCCAGTACTTC
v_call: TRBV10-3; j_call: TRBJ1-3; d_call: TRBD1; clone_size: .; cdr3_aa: CATRTGSLSGNTIYF; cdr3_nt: TGTGCCACCAGGACAGGGTCCCTCTCTGGAAACACCATATATTTT
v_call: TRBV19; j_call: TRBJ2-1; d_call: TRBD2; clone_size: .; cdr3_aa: CASSISGRAINEQFF; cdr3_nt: TGTGCCAGTAGTATTAGCGGGAGGGCCATCAATGAGCAGTTCTTC
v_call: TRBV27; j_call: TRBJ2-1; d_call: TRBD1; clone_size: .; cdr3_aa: CASSLSQGALLYNEQFF; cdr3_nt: TGTGCCAGCAGTTTATCCCAGGGGGCCCTCCTTTACAATGAGCAGTTCTTC
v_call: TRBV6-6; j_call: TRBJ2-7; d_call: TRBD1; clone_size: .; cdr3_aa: CASSYPDRGLYEQYF; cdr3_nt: TGTGCCAGCAGTTATCCCGACAGGGGACTCTACGAGCAGTACTTC
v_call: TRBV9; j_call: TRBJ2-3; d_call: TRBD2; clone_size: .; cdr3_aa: CASSGTSGSVTDTQYF; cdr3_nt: TGTGCCAGCAGCGGGACTAGCGGGAGTGTAACAGATACGCAGTATTTT
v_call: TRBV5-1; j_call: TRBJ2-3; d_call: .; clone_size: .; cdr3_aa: CASSFGAVSTDTQYF; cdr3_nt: TGCGCCAGCAGCTTCGGAGCGGTTAGCACAGATACGCAGTATTTT
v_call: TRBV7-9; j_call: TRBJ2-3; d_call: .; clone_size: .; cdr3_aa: CASSLRGGIVADTQYF; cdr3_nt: TGTGCCAGCAGCCTCCGGGGAGGTATTGTCGCAGATACGCAGTATTTT
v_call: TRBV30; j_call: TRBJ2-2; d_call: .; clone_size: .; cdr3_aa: CAWSVGGGELFF; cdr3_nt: TGTGCCTGGAGTGTCGGGGGAGGGGAGCTGTTTTTT
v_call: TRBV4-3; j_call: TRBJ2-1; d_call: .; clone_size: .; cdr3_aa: CASSQVGPTSSYNEQFF; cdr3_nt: TGCGCCAGCAGCCAAGTGGGGCCGACGAGCTCCTACAATGAGCAGTTCTTC
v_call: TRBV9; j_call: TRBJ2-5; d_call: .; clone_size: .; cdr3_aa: CASSEGSFFGGSKETQYF; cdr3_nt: TGTGCCAGCAGCGAGGGGTCGTTTTTCGGGGGTTCCAAAGAGACCCAGTACTTC
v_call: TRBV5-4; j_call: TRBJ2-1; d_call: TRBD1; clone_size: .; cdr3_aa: CASSFGQGNYNEQFF; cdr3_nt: TGTGCCAGCAGCTTTGGACAGGGGAACTACAATGAGCAGTTCTTC
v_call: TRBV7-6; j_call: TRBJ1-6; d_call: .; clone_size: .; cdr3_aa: CASSFDDRSYSPLHF; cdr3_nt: TGTGCCAGCAGCTTTGATGACCGGAGCTATTCACCCCTCCACTTT
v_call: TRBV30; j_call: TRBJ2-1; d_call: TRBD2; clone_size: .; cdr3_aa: CAWRLGGRNEQFF; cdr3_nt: TGTGCCTGGAGATTGGGCGGGAGGAATGAGCAGTTCTTC
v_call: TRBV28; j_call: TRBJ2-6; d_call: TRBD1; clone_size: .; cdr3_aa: CASSFGTGEEGANVLTF; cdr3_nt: TGTGCCAGCAGTTTTGGGACAGGGGAGGAGGGGGCCAACGTCCTGACTTTC
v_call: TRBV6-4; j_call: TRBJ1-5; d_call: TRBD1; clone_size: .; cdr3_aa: CASSEYGTELDSNQPQHF; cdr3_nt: TGTGCCAGCAGTGAATATGGGACAGAGCTTGATAGCAATCAGCCCCAGCATTTT
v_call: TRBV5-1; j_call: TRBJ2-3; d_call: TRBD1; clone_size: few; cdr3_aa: CASSLAGGADTQYF; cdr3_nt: TGCGCCAGCAGCTTGGCAGGGGGCGCAGATACGCAGTATTTT
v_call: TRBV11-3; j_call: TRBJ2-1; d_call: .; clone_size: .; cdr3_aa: CASSSGASGLAANEQFF; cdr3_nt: TGTGCCAGCAGCTCCGGGGCCTCGGGACTTGCCGCAAATGAGCAGTTCTTC
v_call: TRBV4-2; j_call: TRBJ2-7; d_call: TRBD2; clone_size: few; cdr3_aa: CASSQGLADPYEQYF; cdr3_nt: TGTGCCAGCAGCCAAGGTCTAGCGGATCCCTACGAGCAGTACTTC